The present TCR beta chain was sequenced within a study of blood T cell repertoires in COVID-19. Study information: Collection of acute and convalescent COVID-19 samples took place in the United States, Italy and Spain.

Clones were sequenced by immunoSEQ multiplex PCR, and TCRdb holds only the in-frame ones, with some missing. The sample has about 140,000 clones; around 81% are singletons. This clone was seen a few times. CDR3 length: 12 amino acids. Trimming shortened V by 10 bases and J by 4 bases, and 11 bases separated the two germline ends. Germline-derived CDR1 and CDR2 are ENHRY and SYGVKD. The sequence was obtained from a human donor in a cohort sampled during active COVID-19. Sequenced: peripheral blood. This chain uses TRBV10-3 with TRBJ2-1, with D hard to call. The CDR3 DNA follows: TGTGCCACTAACTCCGGGTACAATGAGCAGTTCTTC. It encodes CATNSGYNEQFF.